Reported below is one T cell receptor (beta chain). In the source study's methods: Amplification of reference gene primers was used by the study to estimate nucleated cell counts. TCRdb keeps only in-frame clones here, not all; method: immunoSEQ multiplex PCR. That table supplies the V and J calls and clone size; D and trimming were determined from the DNA. The sample contains a few hundred thousand clones, 82% of which appear only once. V gave up 5 bases and J gave up 0 bases; unmatched junction bases: 2. The CDR3 extends over 15 amino acids. Germline loops: CDR1 MNHNS, CDR2 SASEGT. These data originate in a study of blood T cell repertoires in COVID-19. Study overall: Samples of COVID-19 (acute and convalescent) were obtained from the United States, Italy and Spain.

This TCR was sampled from a woman aged 18-30 years with acute or convalescent COVID-19. Sequences were obtained from peripheral blood. V and J are TRBV6-1 and TRBJ1-1; 11 nucleotides line up with TRBD1. The CDR3 region is CASSWTGGLNTEAFF. The CDR3 DNA sequence: TGTGCCAGCAGTTGGACAGGGGGCTTGAACACTGAAGCTTTCTTT.